Below are 5 T cell receptor beta chains sequenced from a single sample in a study of OX40 agonist ivuxolimab in advanced cancers. Repertoires were generated with immunoSEQ multiplex PCR, while TCRdb's copy carries only in-frame clones and drops some. Among around 72,000 clones listed, 75% to 85% were seen once. Source: CD4+ or CD8+ T cells sorted from blood, taken in a trial of the OX40 agonist ivuxolimab. The receptors stem from an adult with an advanced solid tumor such as melanoma, head and neck, liver or kidney cancer.

V gene TRBV10-3 combines with J gene TRBJ2-7, with 7 bases identical to TRBD2. Germline loops: CDR1 ENHRY, CDR2 SYGVKD. The CDR3 has 15 amino acids. V dropped 2 bases and J dropped 1; count of bases not matched to a gene: 5. CDR3 region: CAISEGGRGSYEQYF. CDR3 bases: TGTGCCATCAGTGAGGGCGGGAGAGGGTCCTACGAGCAGTACTTC.

This rearrangement joins TRBV18 to TRBJ1-4; 11 bases map to TRBD1. In germline, CDR1 is KGHSH, CDR2 LQKENI. This CDR3 has 15 residues. V shed 3 bases, J shed 5 bases, and the junction held 2 bases outside the gene matches. The CDR3 sequence: CASSPDRGLNEKLFF. CDR3 sequence (DNA): TGTGCCAGCTCACCGGACAGGGGGCTAAATGAAAAACTGTTTTTT.

This chain links TRBV18 with TRBJ1-5; D gene ambiguous. The germline CDR1 and CDR2 sequences are KGHSH and LQKENI. The V end was cut by 3 bases, the J end by 6 bases, with 12 bases between. The CDR3 loop spans 14 amino acids. CDR3 loop: CASSPMGYGQPQHF. CDR3 coding DNA: TGTGCCAGCTCACCGATGGGGTACGGTCAGCCCCAGCATTTT.

The rearrangement joins TRBV18 to TRBJ2-5; TRBD1 or TRBD2 may be the D gene (5 bases each). This CDR3 has 13 amino acids. V lost 6 bases and J lost 7, with 15 bases in between. Germline loops: CDR1 KGHSH, CDR2 LQKENI. The CDR3 spells CASSRDDGMTQYF. The CDR3 bases are TGTGCCAGCTCCCGGGACGACGGGATGACCCAGTACTTC.

The chain carries TRBV2 and TRBJ2-6; D unclear. There are 15 residues in the CDR3. Germline V CDR1 and CDR2: SNHLY, FYNNEI. Trimming took 6 bases from V and 0 from J, leaving 9 bases between them. CDR3 nucleotides: TGTGCCAGCAGAGTAGGCTACTCTGGGGCCAACGTCCTGACTTTC. Amino acid sequence: CASRVGYSGANVLTF.